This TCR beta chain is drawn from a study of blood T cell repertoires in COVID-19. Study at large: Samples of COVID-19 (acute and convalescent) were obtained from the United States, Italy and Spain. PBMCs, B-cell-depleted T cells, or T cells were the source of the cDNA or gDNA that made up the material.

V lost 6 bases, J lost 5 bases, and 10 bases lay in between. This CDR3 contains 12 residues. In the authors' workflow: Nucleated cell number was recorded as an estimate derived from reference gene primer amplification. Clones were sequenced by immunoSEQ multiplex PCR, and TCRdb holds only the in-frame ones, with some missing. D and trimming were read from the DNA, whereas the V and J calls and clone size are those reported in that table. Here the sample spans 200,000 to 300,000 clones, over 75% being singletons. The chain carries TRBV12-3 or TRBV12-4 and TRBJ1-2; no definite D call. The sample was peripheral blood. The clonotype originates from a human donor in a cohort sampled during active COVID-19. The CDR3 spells CASSPDSYGYTF. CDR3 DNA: TGTGCCAGCAGCCCGGACTCGTATGGCTACACCTTC.